This T cell receptor beta chain was profiled in a study of OX40 agonist ivuxolimab in advanced cancers. Study in general: Patients took ivuxolimab, an agonistic anti-OX40 (CD134) antibody. Those treated in dose escalation had hepatocellular carcinoma, melanoma, renal cell cancer or head and neck cancer.

Repertoires were generated with immunoSEQ multiplex PCR, while TCRdb's copy carries only in-frame clones and drops some. The table lists 68,000 or so clones, 86% of them singletons. Patients with a history of autoimmune disease or on systemic immunosuppression were excluded. The receptor was isolated from an adult with an advanced solid tumor such as melanoma, head and neck, liver or kidney cancer. The sequencing here drew on CD4+ or CD8+ T cells sorted from blood, taken in a trial of the OX40 agonist ivuxolimab.

CDR3: CASSSRGTGPDEQFF. CDR3 DNA sequence: TGTGCCAGCAGCTCTCGCGGGACAGGTCCGGATGAGCAGTTCTTC. V gene TRBV7-2 combines with J gene TRBJ2-1, with 8 bases that match TRBD1. This CDR3 region has 15 residues. With 4 bases clipped from V and 8 bases from J, the junction kept 10 bases outside the gene matches. CDR1 is SGHTA and CDR2 is FQGNSA in the germline V gene.